Detailed here is one T cell receptor (beta chain). The J segment lost 5 bases and the V segment lost 6 bases, leaving 10 bases of the junction unmatched. Germline CDR1 MDHEN, CDR2 SYDVKM. This CDR3 region has 15 residues. The data stem from a study of shared clonotypes between healthy human individuals. Libraries were prepared by immunoSEQ multiplex PCR; TCRdb keeps only in-frame clonotypes and omits some of them. Of roughly 490,000 clones listed, about three quarters were seen once; the top ten hold roughly 13%. Sample: PBMCs. This receptor was taken from a woman aged 40 to 50 in good health. Some clones in this sample may be carry-over from other donors' samples. The rearrangement uses TRBV28 and TRBJ1-2; the match to TRBD1 covers 9 bases. Here the CDR3 DNA reads TGTGCCAGCAGCCTAAGGGGGGGGACAGGGTATGGCTACACCTTC. Translated, it gives CASSLRGGTGYGYTF.